The 20 T cell receptor beta chains in this list originate from one sample, sequenced in a study of naive and memory T cell subsets. An equimolar mix of two oligonucleotides served as the beta constant-region primer for TRBC1 and TRBC2. Four rounds of PCR amplified the ligated cDNA using nested alpha and beta constant-region primers plus SP2. TCRdb recomputed calls from the UMI-ligation and nested PCR reads with MiXCR, one row per CDR3 protein. The repertoire has 90,000 to 120,000 distinct CDR3 sequences, approximately 15% of them found once; the top ten carry approximately 3%. The study, taken as a whole, reports: A few larger clonotypes appeared in naive repertoires, especially CD8, possibly memory cells re-expressing CD45RA.

No cognate antigen is known for these TCRs. The sample was naive CD8+ T cells from blood. The receptors stem from a human donor in good health.

The rearrangement uses TRBV5-6 and TRBJ2-1; 7 bases are shared with TRBD2. This CDR3 spans 15 amino acids. Germline CDR1 and CDR2: SGHDT and YYEEEE. J lost 9 bases, V lost 3 bases, and 12 bases had no gene match. Written as DNA, the CDR3 is TGTGCCAGCAGCTCTGGGAGGGCTTTTGCAGCTGAGCAGTTCTTC. It yields the protein CASSSGRAFAAEQFF. Complete variable domain (other parts from reference TRBV5-6 and TRBJ2-1): DAGVTQSPTHLIKTRGQQVTLRCSPKSGHDTVSWYQQALGQGPQFIFQYYEEEERQRGNFPDRFSGHQFPNYSSELNVNALLLGDSALYLCASSSGRAFAAEQFFGPGTRLTVL.

CDR3 sequence (DNA): TGCAGTGCCATAAAAACAGGGAACACTGAAGCTTTCTTT. Translation: CSAIKTGNTEAFF. V is TRBV20-1 and J is TRBJ1-1, with D possibly matching TRBD1 (5 bases). The germline CDR1 and CDR2 sequences are DFQATT and SNEGSKA (reference sequence). V lost 6 bases, J lost 1 base, and 12 bases lay in between. The CDR3 length is 13 residues.

This clonotype was observed many times. The chain carries TRBV7-6 and TRBJ1-1; D ambiguous. Germline CDR1 reads SGHVS; CDR2 reads FNYEAQ. The CDR3 runs to 12 residues. Trimming took off 5 bases at V and 1 base at J, with 5 bases between the two ends. The CDR3 DNA follows: TGTGCCAGCAGCCGCGAGAACACTGAAGCTTTCTTT. Translation gives CASSRENTEAFF.

Ten or more counts support this clonotype. This chain links TRBV20-1 with TRBJ2-7, with a tentative D call TRBD2 (7 bases). CDR3 size: 13 residues. V lost 2 bases, J lost 5 bases, and 13 bases lay in between. CDR1 is DFQATT, CDR2 SNEGSKA, per germline (reference sequence). The CDR3 is CSARRGGRDEQYF. CDR3 coding DNA: TGCAGTGCTAGAAGGGGGGGCCGGGACGAGCAGTACTTC.

This clonotype has a count of ten or more. The chain recombines TRBV5-6 with TRBJ2-3; unclear D gene. Trimming removed 5 bases at V and 6 bases at J, with 13 bases between. This CDR3 is built from 13 residues. Germline V lookup: CDR1 SGHDT, CDR2 YYEEEE. This chain's CDR3 is CASRPRATDTQYF. The CDR3 DNA reads TGTGCCAGCAGGCCCCGAGCAACGGATACGCAGTATTTT.

The chain carries TRBV4-2 and TRBJ1-1; D unclear. The V gene's germline CDR1 is LGHNA and CDR2 YNFKEQ. The CDR3 sequence is 16 residues long. The V end lost 0 bases, the J end lost 4 bases, and 15 bases lay between the germline ends. In DNA form, the CDR3 reads TGTGCCAGCAGCCAAGATTTGGACGGGCCGAGCACTGAAGCTTTCTTT. This gives the protein CASSQDLDGPSTEAFF.

The sample holds many counts of this clonotype. At one of its ends the junction is not consistent with the germline gene, which may arise from a read error. V is TRBV12-3 or TRBV12-4 and J is TRBJ1-5; no reliable D call. The length of the CDR3 is 13 residues. CDR3: CASSLAHHQPQHF. The CDR3 DNA follows: TGTGCCAGCAGTCTAGCCCATCATCAGCCCCAGCATTTT.

This clonotype was recorded at least ten times. The J gene is TRBJ2-2, the V gene TRBV7-9, with D possibly TRBD2 on 6 matching bases. Germline CDR1 reads SEHNR; CDR2 reads FQNEAQ (reference sequence). With 1 base removed from V and 2 bases from J, the gap between germline ends came to 11 bases. This CDR3 has 16 residues. The CDR3 sequence is CASSLVMGGNTGELFF. The CDR3 bases are TGTGCCAGCAGCTTAGTGATGGGAGGCAACACCGGGGAGCTGTTTTTT. The full variable domain, with the rest looked up from reference TRBV7-9 and TRBJ2-2, is DTGVSQNPRHKITKRGQNVTFRCDPISEHNRLYWYRQTLGQGPEFLTYFQNEAQLEKSRLLSDRFSAERPKGSFSTLEIQRTEQGDSAMYLCASSLVMGGNTGELFFGEGSRLTVL.

V gene TRBV6-2 or TRBV6-3 combines with J gene TRBJ2-7; D gene unclear. The CDR3 length is 13 residues. Germline lookup yields CDR1 MNHEY and CDR2 SVGEGT. V lost 6 bases, J lost 3 bases, and 12 bases lay in between. In nucleotides, the CDR3 is TGTGCCAGCAGACCCTCACTGATCTACGAGCAGTACTTC. Translated, it gives CASRPSLIYEQYF.

This clonotype was detected only a few times. V and J are TRBV6-1 and TRBJ2-7; a weak D match, TRBD1 (6 bases). The CDR3 totals 17 residues. Germline assignment: CDR1 MNHNS and CDR2 SASEGT. Deletions cut 0 bases from V and 0 bases from J, with 15 bases between. This chain's CDR3 is CASSEAMTGVGSYEQYF. The CDR3 DNA is TGTGCCAGCAGTGAAGCGATGACAGGAGTGGGCTCCTACGAGCAGTACTTC.

The V and J genes are TRBV19 and TRBJ2-2, with D hard to call. There are 14 residues in the CDR3. Trimming took off 1 base at V and 6 bases at J, with 9 bases between the two ends. The germline CDR1 and CDR2 sequences are LNHDA and SQIVND (reference sequence). The CDR3 is CASSIVLVAGELFF. Written as DNA, the CDR3 is TGTGCCAGTAGTATAGTTTTGGTAGCCGGGGAGCTGTTTTTT.

Only a few counts were recorded for this clonotype. V usage is TRBV6-5 and J usage is TRBJ2-3, with D uncertain. V lost 0 bases, J lost 6 bases, and 10 bases lay in between. Germline CDR1 is MNHEY and CDR2 is SVGAGI. The CDR3 is 14 amino acids. The CDR3 region is CASSYSAVPDTQYF. Written as DNA, the CDR3 is TGTGCCAGCAGTTACTCTGCGGTTCCGGATACGCAGTATTTT.

This clonotype has at least ten counts. The chain links TRBV29-1 to TRBJ2-1; possibly TRBD1 or TRBD2 for D (5 bases each). There are 15 residues in the CDR3. Trimming removed 4 bases at V and 8 bases at J, with 21 bases between. Germline V lookup: CDR1 SQVTM, CDR2 ANQGSEA. DNA of the CDR3: TGCAGCGTTGTCGCGATCCGGGACCACTTGGATGAGCAGTTCTTC. Translated: CSVVAIRDHLDEQFF.

V is TRBV28 and J is TRBJ2-1; perhaps TRBD1 as D (6 bases). Germline CDR1 reads MDHEN; CDR2 reads SYDVKM. The CDR3 extends over 14 amino acids. V lost 6 bases, J lost 8 bases, and 17 bases lay in between. CDR3 loop: CASSNLQGEDEQFF. CDR3 nucleotide sequence: TGTGCCAGCAGCAACTTACAGGGAGAAGATGAGCAGTTCTTC.

V is TRBV9 and J is TRBJ2-2; TRBD1 is a possible D gene (6 bases). This CDR3 has 16 residues. The germline gives CDR1 SGDLS, CDR2 YYNGEE. Trimming pared 3 bases from V and 0 bases from J, leaving 12 bases between. DNA of the CDR3: TGTGCCAGCAGCGCGCCGACAGGACCGAACACCGGGGAGCTGTTTTTT. Amino acid sequence: CASSAPTGPNTGELFF.

This clonotype showed up many times. The V call is TRBV27, the J call TRBJ1-5; D might be TRBD1 (6 bases). Germline CDR1 and CDR2: MNHEY and SMNVEV (reference sequence). V gave up 5 bases and J gave up 7 bases, with 15 bases separating them. This CDR3 comprises 14 residues. The CDR3 sequence: CASSRSQGTQPQHF. The CDR3 DNA sequence: TGTGCCAGCAGTCGATCACAGGGTACGCAGCCCCAGCATTTT.

This clonotype has just one count. V gene TRBV20-1 combines with J gene TRBJ2-1, with 13 bases identical to TRBD2. This CDR3 has 14 residues. J gave up 7 bases and V 5 bases, and 5 bases lay outside the gene matches. The germline V gene encodes CDR1 DFQATT and CDR2 SNEGSKA (reference sequence). CDR3: CSADTSGRANEQFF. CDR3 in DNA: TGCAGTGCTGACACTAGCGGGAGGGCAAATGAGCAGTTCTTC.

The chain recombines TRBV27 with TRBJ1-2; D may be TRBD1 (5 bases). In germline, CDR1 is MNHEY, CDR2 SMNVEV (reference sequence). The V gene lost 5 bases and the J gene lost 4 bases, with 20 bases spanning the gap. The CDR3 has 16 amino acids. The CDR3 protein is CASSPGTARVGYGYTF. DNA for the CDR3: TGTGCCAGCAGTCCCGGGACGGCCCGGGTTGGCTATGGCTACACCTTC.

Ten or more counts support this clonotype. The rearrangement links TRBV18 to TRBJ1-1, with 9 bases lining up with TRBD1. The ends lost 6 bases at V and 5 bases at J; junction bases unmatched: 7. Germline V gives CDR1 KGHSH, CDR2 LQKENI. CDR3 length equals 14 residues. The CDR3, as DNA: TGTGCCAGCTCCCCCGGGACAGGGATAACTGAAGCTTTCTTT. Protein product: CASSPGTGITEAFF.

This clonotype was seen a handful of times. This chain joins TRBV4-1 and TRBJ2-1, with D possibly matching TRBD2 (6 bases). The CDR3 spans 18 residues. V lost 4 bases to trimming and J lost 4 bases, with 23 bases between them. The germline V gene encodes CDR1 MGHRA and CDR2 YSYEKL. CDR3 sequence reads: CASSLEAGQLSIYNEQFF. CDR3 coding DNA: TGCGCCAGCAGCCTAGAAGCGGGTCAGCTTTCAATTTACAATGAGCAGTTCTTC.